The text below deals with one TCR beta chain. Its antigen is undetermined. A single base separates this from a much larger clone, so it may be a read error. Other DNA sequences of this sample code for an identical CDR3. This entry comes from a study of shared clonotypes between healthy human individuals. Study as a whole: The composition of the donors was a couple of women and three men aged 18 to 49.

The germline V gene has CDR1 SGHDT and CDR2 YYEEEE. Trimming removed 0 bases from V and 2 bases from J, with 4 bases in between. The CDR3 totals 13 residues. From CD4+ cells came CD45RA+ naive and CD45RA-negative memory subsets. Each subset's genomic DNA was split evenly across several immunoSEQ plates. Repertoires were generated with immunoSEQ multiplex PCR, while TCRdb's copy carries only in-frame clones and drops some. The data show over a million clones, about 80% seen once. Findings of the study overall: An effect of sequencing depth on clonotype sharing among donors was expected.

The TCR comes from a man younger than 30 in good health. Some clones in this sample may be carry-over from other donors' samples. The chain is built from TRBV5-6 and TRBJ2-3; unclear D gene. Sequencing was carried out using memory CD4+ T cells from PBMCs. Subset indicated: CD45RA-negative fraction. The DNA of the CDR3 is TGTGCCAGCAGCTTGGGAATCACAGATACGCAGTATTTT. Translated: CASSLGITDTQYF.